This record looks at one TCR beta chain sequence and its context. The antigen is not known. The data are from a study of T cell clones after liver transplantation. Points from the study as a whole: A significant post-transplant drop in circulating graft-donor-reactive CD4 TCRbeta sequences occurred in most of the 8 subjects.

The V end was cut by 0 bases, the J end by 3 bases, with 8 bases between. The CDR3 runs to 14 residues. The germline V gene has CDR1 SGHNT and CDR2 YYREEE (reference sequence). Method: immunoSEQ multiplex PCR; TCRdb's copy keeps in-frame clones and lacks some. The repertoire holds 75,000 to 100,000 clones, 80% to 85% seen once, with approximately 0.45% in the top ten. This receptor was identified in a human patient who received a liver transplant. Some T cells may have originated in the graft donor. The input for sequencing was CD4+ T cells from blood, taken roughly 3.5 years after liver transplant. This chain connects TRBV5-4 to TRBJ2-3; D remains ambiguous. CDR3 loop: CASSLGPVTDTQYF. Here the CDR3 DNA reads TGTGCCAGCAGCTTGGGACCAGTGACAGATACGCAGTATTTT.